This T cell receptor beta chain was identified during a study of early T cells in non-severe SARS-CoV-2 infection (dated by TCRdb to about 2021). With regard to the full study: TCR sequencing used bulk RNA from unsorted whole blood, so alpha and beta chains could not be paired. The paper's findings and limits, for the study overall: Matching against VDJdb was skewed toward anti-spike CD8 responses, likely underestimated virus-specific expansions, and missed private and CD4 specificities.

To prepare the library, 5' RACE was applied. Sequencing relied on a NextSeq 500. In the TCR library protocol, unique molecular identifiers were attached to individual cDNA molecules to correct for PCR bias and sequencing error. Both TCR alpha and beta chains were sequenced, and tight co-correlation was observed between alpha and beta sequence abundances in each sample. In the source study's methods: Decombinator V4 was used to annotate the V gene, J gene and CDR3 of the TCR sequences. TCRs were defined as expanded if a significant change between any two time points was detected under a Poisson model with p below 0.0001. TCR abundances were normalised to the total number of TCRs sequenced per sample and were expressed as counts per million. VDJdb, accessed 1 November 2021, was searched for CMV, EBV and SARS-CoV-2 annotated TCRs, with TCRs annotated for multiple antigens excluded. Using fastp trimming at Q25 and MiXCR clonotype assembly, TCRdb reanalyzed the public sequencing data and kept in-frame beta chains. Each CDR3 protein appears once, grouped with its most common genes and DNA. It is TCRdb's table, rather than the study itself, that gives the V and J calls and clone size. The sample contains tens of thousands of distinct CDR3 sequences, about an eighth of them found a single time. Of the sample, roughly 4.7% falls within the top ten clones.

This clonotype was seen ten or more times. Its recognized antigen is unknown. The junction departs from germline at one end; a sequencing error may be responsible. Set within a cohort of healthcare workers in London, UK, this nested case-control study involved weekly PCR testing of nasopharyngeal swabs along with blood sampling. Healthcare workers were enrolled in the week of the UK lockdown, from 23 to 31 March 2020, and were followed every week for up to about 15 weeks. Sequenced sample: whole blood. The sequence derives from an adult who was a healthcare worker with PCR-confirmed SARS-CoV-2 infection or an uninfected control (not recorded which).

The nucleotide sequence reads as follows: TGTGCTAGCAGCATGACCCAGGGGTACGAGCAGTACTTC. This yields the protein CASSMTQGYEQYF. In this chain, TRBV7-7 is recombined with TRBJ2-7; perhaps TRBD1 is the D gene, with 6 bases matching. Its CDR3 holds 13 amino acids, cysteine through phenylalanine. CDR3 DNA is the only sequence kept; it has 39 bases, read in frame from the first base. According to the germline V gene (reference sequence), CDR1 reads SSHAT and CDR2 reads FNYEAQ.